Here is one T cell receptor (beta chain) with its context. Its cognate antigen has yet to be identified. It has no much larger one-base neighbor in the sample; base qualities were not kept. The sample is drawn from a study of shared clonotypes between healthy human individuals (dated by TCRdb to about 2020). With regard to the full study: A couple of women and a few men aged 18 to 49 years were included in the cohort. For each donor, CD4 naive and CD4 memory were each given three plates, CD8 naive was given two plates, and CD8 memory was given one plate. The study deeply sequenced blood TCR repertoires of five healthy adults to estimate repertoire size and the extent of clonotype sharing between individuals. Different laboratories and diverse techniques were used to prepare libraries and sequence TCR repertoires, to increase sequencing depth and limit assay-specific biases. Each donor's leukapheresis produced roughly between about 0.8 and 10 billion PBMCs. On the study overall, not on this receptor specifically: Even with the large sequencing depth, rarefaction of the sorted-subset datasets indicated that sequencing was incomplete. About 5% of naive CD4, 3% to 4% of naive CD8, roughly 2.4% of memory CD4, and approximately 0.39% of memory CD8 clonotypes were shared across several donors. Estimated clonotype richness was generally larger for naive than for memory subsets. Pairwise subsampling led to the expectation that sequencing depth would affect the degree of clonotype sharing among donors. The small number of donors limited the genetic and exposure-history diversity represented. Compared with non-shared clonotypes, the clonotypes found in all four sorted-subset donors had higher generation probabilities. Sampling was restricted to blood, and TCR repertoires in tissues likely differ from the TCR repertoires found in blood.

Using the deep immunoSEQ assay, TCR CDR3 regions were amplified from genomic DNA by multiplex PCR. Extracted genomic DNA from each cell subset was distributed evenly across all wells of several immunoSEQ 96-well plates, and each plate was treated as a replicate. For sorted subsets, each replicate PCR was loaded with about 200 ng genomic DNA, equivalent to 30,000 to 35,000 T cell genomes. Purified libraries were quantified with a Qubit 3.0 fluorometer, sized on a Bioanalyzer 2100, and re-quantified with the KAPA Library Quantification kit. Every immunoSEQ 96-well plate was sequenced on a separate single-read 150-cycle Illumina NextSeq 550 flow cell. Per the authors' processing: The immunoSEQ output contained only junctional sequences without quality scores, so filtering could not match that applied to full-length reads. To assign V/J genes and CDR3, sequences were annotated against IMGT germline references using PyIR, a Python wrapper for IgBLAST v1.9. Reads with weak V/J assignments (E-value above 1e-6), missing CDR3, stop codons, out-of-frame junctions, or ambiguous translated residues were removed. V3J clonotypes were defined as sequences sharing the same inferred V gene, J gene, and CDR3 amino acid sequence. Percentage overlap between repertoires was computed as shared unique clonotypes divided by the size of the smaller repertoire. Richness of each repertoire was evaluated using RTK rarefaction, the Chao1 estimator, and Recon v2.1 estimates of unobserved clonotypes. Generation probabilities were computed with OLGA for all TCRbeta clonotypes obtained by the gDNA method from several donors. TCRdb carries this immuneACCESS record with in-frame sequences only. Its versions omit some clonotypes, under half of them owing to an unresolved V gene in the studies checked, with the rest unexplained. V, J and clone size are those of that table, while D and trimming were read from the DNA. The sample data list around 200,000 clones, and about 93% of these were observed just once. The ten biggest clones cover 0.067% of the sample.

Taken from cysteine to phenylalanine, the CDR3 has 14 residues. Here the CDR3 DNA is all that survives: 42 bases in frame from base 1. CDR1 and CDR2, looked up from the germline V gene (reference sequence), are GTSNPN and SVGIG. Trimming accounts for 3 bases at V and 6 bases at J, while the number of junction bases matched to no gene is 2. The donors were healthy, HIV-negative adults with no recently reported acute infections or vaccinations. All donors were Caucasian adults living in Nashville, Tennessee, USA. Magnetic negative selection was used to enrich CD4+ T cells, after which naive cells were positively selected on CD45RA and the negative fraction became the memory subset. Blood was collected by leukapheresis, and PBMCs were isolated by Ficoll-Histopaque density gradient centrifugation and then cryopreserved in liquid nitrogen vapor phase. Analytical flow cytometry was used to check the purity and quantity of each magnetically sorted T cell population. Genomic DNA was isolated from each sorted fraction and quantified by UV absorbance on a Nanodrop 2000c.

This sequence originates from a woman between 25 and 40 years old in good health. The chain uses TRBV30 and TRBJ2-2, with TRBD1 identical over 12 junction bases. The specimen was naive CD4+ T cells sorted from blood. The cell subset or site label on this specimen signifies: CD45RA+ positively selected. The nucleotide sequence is TGTGCCTGGAGGGGACAGGGGGCGTCCGGGGAGCTGTTTTTT. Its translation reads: CAWRGQGASGELFF.